One sample yielded the 23 T cell receptor beta chains listed below, sequenced in a study of blood T cell repertoires in COVID-19. Sequencing used immunoSEQ multiplex PCR; TCRdb keeps in-frame clones, though not all of them. The profile shows 220,000 or so clones, about 86% of them singletons. Sequencing was carried out using peripheral blood. The source is a woman in her twenties or thirties who had recovered from COVID-19.

The V and J genes are TRBV25-1 and TRBJ2-7, with 7 bases lining up with TRBD1. Losses at the gene ends were 1 base for V and 9 bases for J; bases not matched to a gene: 15. Germline values: CDR1 MGHDK, CDR2 SYGVNS. This CDR3 has 16 residues. The CDR3 nucleotides read TGTGCCAGCAGTGAATCCCCTGGCAGGGGGTACCCGGGGCAGTACTTC. Amino acid sequence: CASSESPGRGYPGQYF.

The chain joins TRBV18 to TRBJ1-4, with a weak D call TRBD1 (6 bases). The V gene's germline CDR1 is KGHSH and CDR2 LQKENI. The CDR3 extends over 15 amino acids. V lost 3 bases to trimming and J lost 3 bases, with 11 bases between them. This CDR3 reads CASSPRQASNEKLFF. CDR3 nucleotide sequence: TGTGCCAGCTCACCCAGACAGGCATCTAATGAAAAACTGTTTTTT.

V is TRBV10-1 and J is TRBJ2-1; no clear D gene. The length of the CDR3 is 13 residues. Trimming took 5 bases from V and 2 from J, leaving 7 bases between them. Looked up from germline, CDR1 is WNHNN and CDR2 is SYGVQD (reference sequence). CDR3 nucleotide sequence: TGCGCCAGCAGTACGGCGGCCTACAATGAGCAGTTCTTC. Its translation: CASSTAAYNEQFF.

This clone was recorded once. The CDR3 here is CASSLGGPPWETQYF. The CDR3 coding sequence is TGTGCCAGCAGCTTAGGTGGGCCCCCCTGGGAGACCCAGTACTTC. The rearrangement uses TRBV13 and TRBJ2-5; D is unclear. This CDR3 region has 15 residues. Germline CDR1 reads PRHDT; CDR2 reads FYEKMQ (reference sequence). Trimming stripped 0 bases from V and 5 bases from J, with 13 bases between.

This chain links TRBV7-9 with TRBJ1-3; a possible D gene is TRBD1 (5 bases). Germline assignment: CDR1 SEHNR and CDR2 FQNEAQ (reference sequence). CDR3 length equals 14 residues. V was cut by 2 bases and J by 0 bases, with 5 bases left in between. In nucleotides, the CDR3 is TGTGCCAGCAGCTTAAGGGGCTCTGGAAACACCATATATTTT. It codes for CASSLRGSGNTIYF.

A few counts support this clone. This sequence joins TRBV12-3 or TRBV12-4 and TRBJ1-5, with 10 bases lining up with TRBD1. This CDR3 has 13 residues. V lost 4 bases to trimming and J lost 7 bases; unmatched junction nucleotides: 1. The CDR3 spells CASSWDRGQPQHF. The CDR3 region has the DNA TGTGCCAGCAGTTGGGACAGGGGACAGCCCCAGCATTTT.

This clone has just one count. V gene TRBV11-2 combines with J gene TRBJ2-7; D possibly corresponds to TRBD2 (5 bases). The ends were cut back, 1 base at V and 2 bases at J, with 12 bases in the middle. The CDR3 length is 15 residues. CDR1 is SGHAT, CDR2 FQNNGV, per germline. CDR3 nucleotide sequence: TGTGCCAGCAGCTTAGTCGGGGAGAAGCCCTACGAGCAGTACTTC. This translates into CASSLVGEKPYEQYF.

This clone has only a few counts. The rearrangement uses TRBV11-2 and TRBJ1-1; D unresolved. V was cut by 6 bases and J by 1 base, with 9 bases left in between. Per germline, CDR1 SGHAT and CDR2 FQNNGV. The CDR3 covers 13 residues. DNA of the CDR3: TGTGCCAGCAGTTTCAACAGGAACACTGAAGCTTTCTTT. Encoded protein: CASSFNRNTEAFF.

This clone was recorded only once. This chain connects TRBV7-9 to TRBJ2-1; TRBD2 agrees at 8 bases. The CDR3 has 15 residues. Trimming cost V 8 bases and J 3 bases; bases outside gene matches: 9. Looked up from germline, CDR1 is SEHNR and CDR2 is FQNEAQ (reference sequence). The CDR3 nucleotides are TGTGCCAGCCCCTCCCGGGAGGGCGACTACAATGAGCAGTTCTTC. This codes for CASPSREGDYNEQFF.

The rearrangement uses TRBV28 and TRBJ1-1; D not resolved. Trimming took 5 bases from V and 11 from J, leaving 18 bases between them. The CDR3 totals 13 residues. Germline V gene data show CDR1 as MDHEN and CDR2 as SYDVKM. The CDR3 DNA reads as TGTGCCAGCAGTCTGGGATGGGAGGGTTTGGCTTTCTTT. As protein: CASSLGWEGLAFF.

This chain connects TRBV6-5 to TRBJ1-6; TRBD1 aligns across 8 bases. After removal of 0 bases from V and 10 bases from J, the junction contained 5 bases not matched to a gene. CDR1 MNHEY and CDR2 SVGAGI come from the germline V gene. The CDR3 contains 15 residues. CDR3 amino acids: CASSYSQGARSPLHF. CDR3 bases: TGTGCCAGCAGTTACTCCCAGGGGGCTCGATCACCCCTCCACTTT.

The chain carries TRBV9 and TRBJ2-1; 9 positions match TRBD1. Germline loops: CDR1 SGDLS, CDR2 YYNGEE. The V segment lost 0 bases and the J segment 6 bases; nucleotides outside the gene matches: 4. The CDR3 sequence is 15 residues long. The CDR3 here is CASSVVDRGSNEQFF. Here the CDR3 DNA reads TGTGCCAGCAGCGTAGTGGACAGGGGTAGCAATGAGCAGTTCTTC.

This rearrangement joins TRBV10-3 to TRBJ2-2; 9 bases are shared with TRBD2. The germline CDR1 and CDR2 sequences are ENHRY and SYGVKD. The CDR3 has 16 residues. Losses at the gene ends were 4 bases for V and 1 base for J; bases not matched to a gene: 4. CDR3 DNA: TGTGCCATCAGTGTTGGTAGCGGGAGGAACACCGGGGAGCTGTTTTTT. It encodes CAISVGSGRNTGELFF.

The chain couples TRBV7-2 to TRBJ2-3, with 8 bases identical to TRBD1. The CDR3 has 18 amino acids. CDR1 is SGHTA, CDR2 FQGNSA, per germline. J gave up 5 bases and V 4 bases, and 17 bases lay outside the gene matches. CDR3 coding DNA: TGTGCCAGCAGCTCACCTTTAAGAGCGGCAGGGACAGGAGATACGCAGTATTTT. Its protein is CASSSPLRAAGTGDTQYF.

The CDR3 here is CASSQVQGASSYEQYF. CDR3 nucleotide sequence: TGCGCCAGCAGCCAAGTACAGGGTGCCTCTTCCTACGAGCAGTACTTC. The genes are TRBV4-1 and TRBJ2-7; tentatively, D is TRBD1 (6 bases). The CDR3 consists of 16 residues. V was trimmed by 1 base and J by 1 base, leaving 14 bases between them. Germline CDR1 MGHRA, CDR2 YSYEKL.

This chain links TRBV2 with TRBJ2-1, with D maybe TRBD1 (6 bases). The CDR3 is 13 amino acids. Trimming removed 6 bases at V and 7 bases at J, with 13 bases between. Germline V CDR1 and CDR2: SNHLY, FYNNEI. CDR3 coding DNA: TGTGCCAGCAGCGACACTCAGGGGAATGAGCAGTTCTTC. Its translation: CASSDTQGNEQFF.

The V call is TRBV7-2, the J call TRBJ2-3; weak D call: TRBD1 (6 bases). Germline CDR1 reads SGHTA; CDR2 reads FQGNSA. Trimming removed 1 base from V and 4 bases from J, with 9 bases in between. The CDR3 is 14 amino acids. The CDR3 is CASSLDRAADTQYF. The CDR3 DNA follows: TGTGCCAGCAGCTTAGACAGGGCCGCAGATACGCAGTATTTT.

The chain recombines TRBV6-5 with TRBJ1-5; 9 nucleotides line up with TRBD1. The CDR3 length is 14 residues. From germline, CDR1 is MNHEY and CDR2 SVGAGI. V lost 6 bases, J lost 6 bases, and 6 bases stayed unmatched. The CDR3 loop is CASRAGTGIQPQHF. The CDR3 region has the DNA TGTGCCAGCAGAGCCGGGACAGGGATTCAGCCCCAGCATTTT.

The chain carries TRBV5-4 and TRBJ1-5; unclear D gene. The germline CDR1 and CDR2 sequences are SGHNT and YYREEE (reference sequence). V was trimmed by 5 bases and J by 3 bases, leaving 9 bases between them. The CDR3 extends over 13 amino acids. The CDR3, as DNA: TGTGCCAGCAGTCCGGGGTACAATCAGCCCCAGCATTTT. Amino acid sequence: CASSPGYNQPQHF.

V is TRBV6-5 and J is TRBJ1-3, with D perhaps matching TRBD1 (6 bases). Between the trimmed V and J ends, which lost 4 bases and 1 base, there was a span of 8 bases. Germline CDR1 MNHEY, CDR2 SVGAGI. CDR3 length: 14 residues. The CDR3 here is CASSSGVSGNTIYF. The DNA of the CDR3 is TGTGCCAGCAGTTCAGGGGTTTCTGGAAACACCATATATTTT.

The rearrangement joins TRBV4-1 to TRBJ1-1, with 7 bases lining up with TRBD1. The V gene's germline CDR1 is MGHRA and CDR2 YSYEKL. The CDR3 extends over 18 amino acids. Trimming at V came to 0 bases and at J to 1 base, leaving 11 bases not matched to a gene. The CDR3 spells CASSQEGARRQGNTEAFF. In DNA, the CDR3 is TGCGCCAGCAGCCAAGAAGGTGCGAGAAGACAGGGGAACACTGAAGCTTTCTTT.

The chain is built from TRBV6-1 and TRBJ2-7; 7 nucleotides align to TRBD2. The CDR3 consists of 15 residues. The trim removed 2 bases at V and 0 bases at J, leaving 4 bases unmatched. The germline CDR1 and CDR2 sequences are MNHNS and SASEGT. CDR3 sequence: CASSEPGGSSYEQYF. For the CDR3, the DNA is TGTGCCAGCAGTGAACCCGGCGGGAGCTCCTACGAGCAGTACTTC.

The chain couples TRBV2 to TRBJ2-7, with TRBD1 matching 9 bases. J was trimmed by 6 bases and V by 6 bases; bases with no gene match: 3. The CDR3 totals 12 residues. Germline V gives CDR1 SNHLY, CDR2 FYNNEI. CDR3 bases: TGTGCCAGCAGGAACAGGGGGCGCGAGCAGTACTTC. It specifies CASRNRGREQYF.